Below, one T cell receptor beta chain is given with its context. Its target is not known. The sample is drawn from a study of T cells in Graves' hyperthyroidism and ophthalmopathy. The study's findings and limits: Expanded thyroid clonotypes (above 0.001) were mostly also found in blood.

The study based diagnoses on clinical symptoms, serum thyroxine and TRAb, thyroid ultrasound and orbital computed tomography. J was trimmed by 3 bases and V by 6 bases; bases with no gene match: 7. Germline values: CDR1 DFQATT, CDR2 SNEGSKA (reference sequence). There are 14 residues in the CDR3. Authors of the study amplified TCR beta CDR3 regions from RNA transcripts. In the first-round RT-PCR of the TCR CDR3, the HTBI primer set was used. One entry per CDR3 protein results from TCRdb running MiXCR on the multiplex PCR reads. The sample shows approximately 420,000 distinct CDR3 sequences, roughly 13% of them seen only once.

The TCR was taken from a woman aged 18-29 years with Graves' hyperthyroidism. The specimen sequenced was blood. This chain links TRBV20-1 with TRBJ2-2; 7 nucleotides agree with TRBD1. The CDR3 DNA is TGCAGTGCCTACGGGACAGACTACACCGGGGAGCTGTTTTTT. Its translation is CSAYGTDYTGELFF.